These T cell receptor beta chains were read from a single sample in a study of T cells in Graves' hyperthyroidism and ophthalmopathy. MiXCR was run by TCRdb on the multiplex PCR reads, yielding one entry per CDR3 protein. The sample includes around 300,000 distinct CDR3 sequences, more than 11% seen only once; the top ten take 20% to 25%. Sequencing was done on a sample of blood. These receptors all come from a woman aged 30 to 39 with Graves' hyperthyroidism. The CDR3 runs from the conserved cysteine through the conserved F or W. The D gene is left open where the match is weak. Rows give clone size only sometimes, using once, few, many, or a class for an expanded clone.

clone_size j_call d_call cdr3_length v_call cdr3_nt cdr3_aa
NA TRBJ2-7 TRBD1 14 TRBV5-6 TGTGCCAGCAGCTTACCGGGACAGGCGGAAGAGCAGTACTTC CASSLPGQAEEQYF
many TRBJ2-3 TRBD1 18 TRBV29-1 TGCAGCGTTTCCCTCCCCCAGGGGGCCAAATTGAGCACAGATACGCAGTATTTT CSVSLPQGAKLSTDTQYF
NA TRBJ1-4 TRBD1 13 TRBV27 TGTGCCAGCCAGGGGACAGATAATGAAAAACTGTTTTTT CASQGTDNEKLFF
many TRBJ1-2 TRBD1 15 TRBV20-1 TGCAGTGCTGTGGACAGGGTTTCTTCTTCTGATGGCTACACCTTC CSAVDRVSSSDGYTF
NA TRBJ1-1 NA 14 TRBV20-1 TGCAGTGCTAGAGGGGGACGGTTGAACACTGAAGCTTTCTTT CSARGGRLNTEAFF
NA TRBJ2-7 TRBD2 15 TRBV20-1 TGCAGTGCTAGAGTGGATAGCGGGAGGGCCTACGAGCAGTACTTC CSARVDSGRAYEQYF
few TRBJ2-2 NA 12 TRBV20-1 TGCAGTGCCGGAACAGGTCCTGGGGAGCTGTTTTTT CSAGTGPGELFF
few TRBJ2-3 NA 16 TRBV4-3 TGCGCCAGCAGCCAAGAGGCAAATCTAGCGACAGATACGCAGTATTTT CASSQEANLATDTQYF
NA TRBJ2-5 NA 19 TRBV7-9 TGTGCCAGCAGCTTAGGGTTGAATAGCGCCACCGGGGGTTGGGAGACCCAGTACTTC CASSLGLNSATGGWETQYF
NA TRBJ2-2 TRBD2 18 TRBV3-1 TGTGCCAGCAGCCAAAATCGGCTAGCGGGAGGCCCCACCGGGGAGCTGTTTTTT CASSQNRLAGGPTGELFF
NA TRBJ2-4 NA 13 TRBV6-2/TRBV6-3 TGTGCCAGCAGCTGGCCTGGGGAAAACATTCAGTACTTC CASSWPGENIQYF
few TRBJ1-1 TRBD1 16 TRBV5-5 TGTGCCAGCAGCTCTTCGGACAGGCCGATGGCTGCCGAAGCTTTCTTT CASSSSDRPMAAEAFF
many TRBJ2-5 NA 13 TRBV24-1 TGTGCCACCAGATCTCCAGCTGAAGAGACCCAGTACTTC CATRSPAEETQYF
many TRBJ2-1 NA 13 TRBV6-2/TRBV6-3 TGTGCCACAACTCGGGATGCGGTCAATGAGCAGTTCTTC CATTRDAVNEQFF
many TRBJ1-1 NA 13 TRBV30 TGTGCCTGGAGTGTACTCGGTGGGACTGAAGCTTTCTTT CAWSVLGGTEAFF
many TRBJ2-1 TRBD2 15 TRBV12-3/TRBV12-4 TGTGCCAGCAAGCTTGGCGGGAGCTCCTACAATGAGCAGTTCTTC CASKLGGSSYNEQFF
many TRBJ2-2 TRBD2 17 TRBV12-3/TRBV12-4 TGTGCCAGCAGTTTAAGGGGTAGCGGGAGTAACACCGGGGAGCTGTTTTTT CASSLRGSGSNTGELFF
many TRBJ2-7 NA 13 TRBV28 TGTGCCAGCAATGGCCCCGCCTCGTACGAGCAGTACTTC CASNGPASYEQYF
many TRBJ1-1 NA 13 TRBV7-9 TGTGCCAGCAGCCCGGGGGGGACTGAAGTGGCTTTCTTT CASSPGGTEVAFF
few TRBJ2-7 NA 13 TRBV5-4 TGTGCCAGCAGCGCGGTCCCTCCGGGCGAGCAGTACTTC CASSAVPPGEQYF
many TRBJ2-3 NA 20 TRBV10-1 TGCGCCAGCTACACACGGGACAAACTTAATCAGATGATTCTCCCAGATACGCAGTATTTT CASYTRDKLNQMILPDTQYF
many TRBJ2-1 TRBD2 16 TRBV28 TGTGCCAGCACCCCCACAGGGATAGCGGGAGTCAATGAGCAGTTCTTC CASTPTGIAGVNEQFF
NA TRBJ2-1 NA 13 TRBV9 TGTGCCAGCAGCGTAGAGGCAGGGTGGGAGCAGTTCTTC CASSVEAGWEQFF
NA TRBJ2-3 NA 16 TRBV9 TGTGCCAGCAGCGTAGGGGATAGCGGAGGCACAGATACGCAGTATTTT CASSVGDSGGTDTQYF
many TRBJ2-5 NA 14 TRBV6-1 TGTGCCAGCAGCCCTCTGAGGGAGTCAGAGACCCAGTACTTC CASSPLRESETQYF
NA TRBJ1-2 NA 13 TRBV18 TGTGCCAGCTCACCATCAGGCCAGAAGGGCTACACCTTC CASSPSGQKGYTF
NA TRBJ2-2 TRBD1 14 TRBV6-2/TRBV6-3 TGTGCCAGCAGCTTCGGACAGGCCACCGGGGAGCTGTTTTTT CASSFGQATGELFF
many TRBJ1-5 NA 17 TRBV15 TGTGCCACCAGCAGAGAACGGGTCGGAATTCAAAATCAGCCCCAGCATTTT CATSRERVGIQNQPQHF
few TRBJ2-5 TRBD2 13 TRBV5-4 TGTGCCAGCGGACTAGCGGGAGTAGAGACCCAGTACTTC CASGLAGVETQYF
NA TRBJ2-1 TRBD2 17 TRBV4-1 TGCGCCAGCAGCCAAGGCCCCGGGACTAGTACTTTAGGCGAGCAGTTCTTC CASSQGPGTSTLGEQFF
many TRBJ2-7 NA 14 TRBV12-3/TRBV12-4 TGTGCCAGCAGTTTTTCGGGAGATCCCTACGAGCAGTACTTC CASSFSGDPYEQYF
many TRBJ2-7 NA 13 TRBV7-2 TGTGCCAGCAGGATCCAGACCGCGGGCGAGCAGTACTTC CASRIQTAGEQYF
NA TRBJ1-6 NA 15 TRBV3-1 TGTGCCAGCAGCCAAGGGGAGGAATATAATTCACCCCTCCACTTT CASSQGEEYNSPLHF
NA TRBJ1-2 NA 15 TRBV4-2 TGTGCCAGCAGCCAAGATTCGGGGGAGGGCTATGGCTACACCTTC CASSQDSGEGYGYTF
many TRBJ2-4 TRBD2 15 TRBV3-1 TGTGCCAGCAGCCATGGCGGGAGAAGCAAAAACATTCAGTACTTC CASSHGGRSKNIQYF
many TRBJ1-5 TRBD1 14 TRBV12-3/TRBV12-4 TGTGCCAGCAGGCAAGGGGGCGGCAATCAGCCCCAGCATTTT CASRQGGGNQPQHF
NA TRBJ1-1 NA 13 TRBV25-1 TGTGCCAGCAGTGAATTTGTGAACACTGAAGCTTTCTTT CASSEFVNTEAFF
few TRBJ1-1 NA 16 TRBV7-6 TGTGCCAGCAGCACGAGACGCACAGGGTTGAACACTGAAGCTTTCTTT CASSTRRTGLNTEAFF
NA TRBJ2-2 TRBD1 13 TRBV5-1 TGCGCCAGCAGCTTAACAGGGGAAGGGGAGCTGTTTTTT CASSLTGEGELFF
many TRBJ1-1 NA 14 TRBV7-2 TGTGCCAGCAGCTTACCAAATCCCAACACTGAAGCTTTCTTT CASSLPNPNTEAFF
NA TRBJ2-1 NA 16 TRBV19 TGTGCCAGTAACACGCGAGATGGGATCGGGGCCAATGAGCAGTTCTTC CASNTRDGIGANEQFF
once TRBJ2-7 TRBD2 13 TRBV2 TGTGCCAGCATGGGACTAGCGGGAGCTGGGCAGTACTTC CASMGLAGAGQYF
many TRBJ2-1 TRBD2 13 TRBV15 TGTGCCACCCGACCGGGACTAGTCCTTGAGCAGTTCTTC CATRPGLVLEQFF
many TRBJ1-1 NA 14 TRBV28 TGTGCCACCAGCGAGGGGAGGGTAGAAACTGAAGCTTTCTTT CATSEGRVETEAFF
few TRBJ1-1 NA 12 TRBV5-4 TGTGCCAGCAGCCGGAACCGGGTAGAAGCTTTCTTT CASSRNRVEAFF
many TRBJ2-2 TRBD2 20 TRBV2 TGTGCCACAGAGGAATCGCGGGAGGGCCAACAACAGTCCCACACCGGGGAGCTGTTTTTT CATEESREGQQQSHTGELFF
few TRBJ1-3 NA 14 TRBV4-1 TGCGCCAGCAGCCGTAGTCCCGTTGGAAACACCATATATTTT CASSRSPVGNTIYF
few TRBJ1-4 NA 16 TRBV20-1 TGCAGTGCTCCCCGCGGGGACGGCGGGACGAATGAAAAACTGTTTTTT CSAPRGDGGTNEKLFF
NA TRBJ2-2 NA 16 TRBV5-1 TGCGCCAGCAGCCAGACCAATCAGGGTTACACCGGGGAGCTGTTTTTT CASSQTNQGYTGELFF
NA TRBJ1-1 NA 14 TRBV20-1 TGCAGTGCGAACTCGATGGGGATGAACACTGAAGCTTTCTTT CSANSMGMNTEAFF
many TRBJ2-2 NA 16 TRBV27 TGTGCCAGCAGTCCGTACGGGGTTTCTTACACCGGGGAGCTGTTTTTT CASSPYGVSYTGELFF
NA TRBJ1-4 NA 14 TRBV6-1 TGTGCCAGCAGTGCTGGGGGCGGGGTTGAAAAACTGTTTTTT CASSAGGGVEKLFF
few TRBJ2-7 NA 12 TRBV30 TGTGCCTGGAGTGTATCTTTGTACGAGCAGTACTTC CAWSVSLYEQYF
few TRBJ1-4 NA 14 TRBV6-1 TGTGCCAGCAGTTATTGGCGGTTTAATGAAAAACTGTTTTTT CASSYWRFNEKLFF
many TRBJ1-1 TRBD1 17 TRBV28 TGTGCCAGCAGTTTACCAACTGCCGGACAGGGAGGTCCTGAAGCTTTCTTT CASSLPTAGQGGPEAFF
NA TRBJ1-4 NA 14 TRBV20-1 TGCAGTGCTAATGGTTTTGCAACTAATGAAAAACTGTTTTTT CSANGFATNEKLFF
few TRBJ2-7 NA 14 TRBV2 TGTGCCAGCGTCCGGGACTCAACGTCCTACGAGCAGTACTTC CASVRDSTSYEQYF
NA TRBJ1-6 TRBD1 17 TRBV6-1 TGTGCCAGCAGTGTGGGGGACAGGGGGACTGATAATTCACCCCTCCACTTT CASSVGDRGTDNSPLHF
few TRBJ2-7 TRBD2 12 TRBV10-3 TGTGCCATCAGTCCCGGGGGGGCCAAGCAGTACTTC CAISPGGAKQYF
NA TRBJ2-7 NA 14 TRBV7-6 TGTGCCAGCAGCCCTCGGGCCGACTCGGGCGAGCAGTACTTC CASSPRADSGEQYF